A single sample gave rise to the 32 T cell receptor beta chains below, sequenced in a study of blood T cell repertoires in COVID-19. Here immunoSEQ multiplex PCR was the method, and the copy in TCRdb shows in-frame clones only, minus some. The sample includes 110,000 to 150,000 clones, 80% of them seen just once. The sequenced sample consisted of peripheral blood. The receptors shown here come from a woman in her forties or fifties with acute or convalescent COVID-19.

The chain combines TRBV7-3 with TRBJ2-3, with a possible D match to TRBD1 (6 bases). V was cut by 5 bases and J by 7 bases, with 16 bases left in between. Germline CDR1 SGHTA, CDR2 FQGTGA. The CDR3 contains 14 residues. In DNA, the CDR3 is TGTGCCAGCAGCCAAAGGGGACAAGGCAATACGCAGTATTTT. This encodes CASSQRGQGNTQYF.

The chain combines TRBV18 with TRBJ1-2, with 9 bases lining up with TRBD1. The CDR3 has 15 residues. Per germline, CDR1 KGHSH and CDR2 LQKENI. Losses at the gene ends were 5 bases for V and 9 bases for J; bases not matched to a gene: 13. CDR3 in amino acids: CASSIEDRGGGRYTF. The CDR3 region has the DNA TGTGCCAGCTCAATTGAGGACAGGGGCGGAGGTCGCTACACCTTC. Drawing the rest from reference TRBV18 and TRBJ1-2, the complete variable domain is NAGVMQNPRHLVRRRGQEARLRCSPMKGHSHVYWYRQLPEEGLKFMVYLQKENIIDESGMPKERFSAEFPKEGPSILRIQQVVRGDSAAYFCASSIEDRGGGRYTFGSGTRLTVV.

CDR3 DNA sequence: TGTGCCAGTAGTATGAACAGCCGAGGGACCTACGAGCAGTACTTC. It encodes CASSMNSRGTYEQYF. The rearrangement joins TRBV19 to TRBJ2-7; maybe TRBD2 (5 bases). Looked up from germline, CDR1 is LNHDA and CDR2 is SQIVND (reference sequence). Trimming stripped 3 bases from V and 2 bases from J, with 14 bases between. The CDR3 length is 15 residues. The full variable domain, in which reference TRBV19 and TRBJ2-7 provide the parts outside the CDR3, is DGGITQSPKYLFRKEGQNVTLSCEQNLNHDAMYWYRQDPGQGLRLIYYSQIVNDFQKGDIAEGYSVSREKKESFPLTVTSAQKNPTAFYLCASSMNSRGTYEQYFGPGTRLTVT.

The CDR3 here is CASSEARGAPGELFF. The CDR3, as DNA: TGTGCCAGCAGTGAAGCGCGGGGGGCTCCTGGGGAGCTGTTTTTT. The gene calls are TRBV6-1 and TRBJ2-2; 8 bases are shared with TRBD2. Trimming cost V 0 bases and J 8 bases; bases outside gene matches: 5. There are 15 residues in the CDR3. Per germline, CDR1 MNHNS and CDR2 SASEGT.

V is TRBV5-1 and J is TRBJ2-3; 9 bases map to TRBD1. The CDR3 has 17 amino acids. V was pared by 0 bases and J by 1 base, with 6 bases of the junction left unmatched. The germline V gene has CDR1 SGHRS and CDR2 YFSETQ. The CDR3: CASSLEQGAGGTDTQYF. DNA of the CDR3: TGCGCCAGCAGCTTGGAACAGGGGGCTGGAGGCACAGATACGCAGTATTTT.

The rearrangement joins TRBV2 to TRBJ1-6; 8 bases match TRBD1. This CDR3 comprises 13 residues. Trimming removed 11 bases from V and 11 bases from J; junction bases left unmatched: 11. The V gene's germline CDR1 is SNHLY and CDR2 FYNNEI. CDR3: CAAQDREGTPLHF. The CDR3 coding sequence is TGTGCCGCCCAGGACAGGGAAGGGACACCCCTCCACTTT.

The table lists this clone with a few counts. This chain joins TRBV2 and TRBJ2-4, with 9 nucleotides matching TRBD1. J lost 0 bases, V lost 6 bases, and 9 bases had no gene match. The CDR3 has 17 residues. Germline V gene data show CDR1 as SNHLY and CDR2 as FYNNEI. The CDR3, as DNA: TGTGCCAGCAGAAAGAGGACAGGGGCGTCAGCCAAAAACATTCAGTACTTC. Its protein is CASRKRTGASAKNIQYF.

This chain connects TRBV4-2 to TRBJ1-1; TRBD1 is a possible D gene (5 bases). Trimming pared 4 bases from V and 0 bases from J, leaving 15 bases between. Germline V gene data show CDR1 as LGHNA and CDR2 as YNFKEQ. The CDR3 spans 16 residues. The CDR3 sequence is CASSRQGGGVNTEAFF. DNA of the CDR3: TGTGCCAGCAGCCGTCAGGGTGGGGGGGTGAACACTGAAGCTTTCTTT.

This chain connects TRBV11-1 to TRBJ2-2; D unclear. Germline loops: CDR1 SGHAT, CDR2 FQDESV (reference sequence). V lost 2 bases and J 8 bases, leaving 6 bases between the germline ends. The CDR3 loop spans 12 amino acids. CDR3 loop: CASSLHPGELFF. DNA for the CDR3: TGTGCCAGCAGCTTACATCCAGGGGAGCTGTTTTTT.

V gene TRBV2 combines with J gene TRBJ1-5; 10 bases line up with TRBD1. CDR3 length: 15 residues. V shed 6 bases and J 3 bases; nucleotides not matched to a gene: 5. Germline loops: CDR1 SNHLY, CDR2 FYNNEI. This CDR3 is CASRAGTGVNQPQHF. The CDR3 DNA reads TGTGCCAGCAGGGCCGGGACAGGGGTCAATCAGCCCCAGCATTTT.

The V gene is TRBV4-3, the J gene TRBJ2-1; tentatively, D is TRBD2 (6 bases). This CDR3 has 15 residues. Germline loops: CDR1 LGHNA, CDR2 YSLEER. Trimming shortened V by 4 bases and J by 0 bases, and 10 bases separated the two germline ends. This CDR3 is CASSPGGSSYNEQFF. The CDR3 DNA is TGCGCCAGCAGCCCCGGGGGTAGCTCCTACAATGAGCAGTTCTTC.

CDR3: CASSRSLQGAYEQYF. CDR3 DNA: TGTGCCAGCAGTCGCTCTCTTCAGGGGGCCTACGAGCAGTACTTC. The chain carries TRBV6-5 and TRBJ2-7; the match to TRBD1 covers 7 bases. Germline V gives CDR1 MNHEY, CDR2 SVGAGI. This CDR3 region has 15 residues. V trimming: 5 bases; J trimming: 2 bases; junction bases outside the gene matches: 9.

The V gene is TRBV4-2, the J gene TRBJ1-2; D not resolved. The CDR3 spans 15 residues. In germline, CDR1 is LGHNA, CDR2 YNFKEQ. The ends were cut back, 0 bases at V and 4 bases at J, with 12 bases in the middle. CDR3 bases: TGTGCCAGCAGCCAAGAAAGATCGGTTCTCTATGGCTACACCTTC. Translated, it gives CASSQERSVLYGYTF.

The CDR3 DNA reads TGTGCCAGCTCACCGACAGGGGAGCCTGGAAACACCATATATTTT. It specifies CASSPTGEPGNTIYF. The chain joins TRBV18 to TRBJ1-3, with 8 bases lining up with TRBD1. The V gene end was trimmed by 3 bases and the J gene end by 2 bases; junction bases not matched to a gene: 3. Germline V gives CDR1 KGHSH, CDR2 LQKENI. The CDR3 length is 15 residues.

This clone occurred once. The chain uses TRBV19 and TRBJ1-4; D remains unclear. The V end was cut by 3 bases, the J end by 8 bases, with 13 bases between. CDR1 is LNHDA, CDR2 SQIVND, per germline (reference sequence). The CDR3 runs 14 residues. CDR3 bases: TGTGCCAGTAGTATTAGCGGGGATAGCGAAAAACTGTTTTTT. It translates to CASSISGDSEKLFF.

This clone was seen once. V usage is TRBV28 and J usage is TRBJ2-7; 10 bases map to TRBD2. This CDR3 comprises 17 residues. V lost 2 bases to trimming and J lost 1 base; unmatched junction nucleotides: 8. The germline gives CDR1 MDHEN, CDR2 SYDVKM. DNA of the CDR3: TGTGCCAGCAGTTTACAAGTACTAGCGGGGAGTTCCTACGAGCAGTACTTC. Translating gives CASSLQVLAGSSYEQYF.

This chain links TRBV11-1 with TRBJ2-5; the D gene is possibly TRBD1 (6 bases). CDR1 SGHAT and CDR2 FQDESV come from the germline V gene (reference sequence). V lost 6 bases to trimming and J lost 3 bases, with 11 bases between them. CDR3 size: 13 residues. In DNA form, the CDR3 reads TGTGCCAGCAGGGGGTGGACAGAAGAGACCCAGTACTTC. Translated, it gives CASRGWTEETQYF.

Only a few counts were recorded for this clone. The chain links TRBV4-3 to TRBJ1-1; 7 bases align to TRBD1. Germline values: CDR1 LGHNA, CDR2 YSLEER. V dropped 1 base and J dropped 4; count of bases not matched to a gene: 15. This CDR3 region has 18 residues. This chain's CDR3 is CASSQGMVGTETFTEAFF. Written as DNA, the CDR3 is TGCGCCAGCAGCCAAGGGATGGTAGGGACAGAGACTTTCACTGAAGCTTTCTTT.

The genes are TRBV6-5 and TRBJ2-1; a possible D gene is TRBD2 (5 bases). The germline V gene has CDR1 MNHEY and CDR2 SVGAGI. CDR3 size: 12 residues. Trimming removed 10 bases from V and 10 bases from J, with 17 bases in between. Written as DNA, the CDR3 is TGTGCCACCTCTGGTATGAGCGGAGAGCAGTTCTTC. This gives the protein CATSGMSGEQFF.

DNA of the CDR3: TGCAGTGCTAGTGGGGGGGCGGGGGGGTTAGATACGCAGTATTTT. Translation gives CSASGGAGGLDTQYF. This sequence joins TRBV20-1 and TRBJ2-3, with 9 positions matching TRBD2. This CDR3 comprises 15 residues. V trimming: 3 bases; J trimming: 5 bases; junction bases outside the gene matches: 9. Looked up from germline, CDR1 is DFQATT and CDR2 is SNEGSKA (reference sequence).

The V call is TRBV5-1, the J call TRBJ1-1; weak D call: TRBD1 (5 bases). Germline V gives CDR1 SGHRS, CDR2 YFSETQ. This CDR3 region has 14 residues. Trimming removed 4 bases at V and 2 bases at J, with 12 bases between. In DNA, the CDR3 is TGCGCCAGCAGCACCCAGGGTTTTAACACTGAAGCTTTCTTT. Translating it yields CASSTQGFNTEAFF.

The chain employs TRBV7-2 and TRBJ2-2; 9 positions agree with TRBD1. Trimming cost V 0 bases and J 8 bases; bases outside gene matches: 4. The CDR3 consists of 15 residues. In germline, CDR1 is SGHTA, CDR2 FQGNSA. DNA of the CDR3: TGTGCCAGCAGCTTAGCGGGACAGGGTGTGGGGGAGCTGTTTTTT. It codes for CASSLAGQGVGELFF.

This chain joins TRBV3-1 (or the pseudogene TRBV3-2) and TRBJ2-7; the match to TRBD1 covers 7 bases. Germline loops: CDR1 LGHDT, CDR2 YNNKEL (reference sequence). V was clipped by 2 bases and J by 1 base; unmatched bases: 2. CDR3 length: 14 amino acids. The CDR3 sequence: CASSQSGGSYEQYF. CDR3 nucleotide sequence: TGTGCCAGCAGCCAATCAGGGGGATCCTACGAGCAGTACTTC.

The chain links TRBV2 to TRBJ2-1, with 8 bases identical to TRBD2. After removal of 8 bases from V and 0 bases from J, the junction contained 3 bases not matched to a gene. This CDR3 region has 14 residues. Germline-derived CDR1 and CDR2 are SNHLY and FYNNEI. CDR3 sequence (DNA): TGTGCCAGCGGCCGGGGGGGCTCCTACAATGAGCAGTTCTTC. It specifies CASGRGGSYNEQFF. Together with reference TRBV2 and TRBJ2-1, the CDR3 gives the full variable domain: EPEVTQTPSHQVTQMGQEVILRCVPISNHLYFYWYRQILGQKVEFLVSFYNNEISEKSEIFDDQFSVERPDGSNFTLKIRSTKLEDSAMYFCASGRGGSYNEQFFGPGTRLTVL.

The V call is TRBV6-5, the J call TRBJ2-1; unclear D gene. The germline V gene has CDR1 MNHEY and CDR2 SVGAGI. The CDR3 extends over 13 amino acids. Trimming took 6 bases from V and 8 from J, leaving 14 bases between them. DNA for the CDR3: TGTGCCAGCAGGGCCCGAGACTTCGATGAGCAGTTCTTC. The encoded protein is CASRARDFDEQFF.

The CDR3 nucleotides read TGTGCCAGCAACGCAGGGTTAGGTTCACCCCTCCACTTT. It codes for CASNAGLGSPLHF. The chain is built from TRBV6-5 and TRBJ1-6, with a tentative D call TRBD1 (5 bases). The CDR3 extends over 13 amino acids. Germline values: CDR1 MNHEY, CDR2 SVGAGI. V lost 7 bases to trimming and J lost 9 bases, with 13 bases between them.

This clone has only one observation. The chain combines TRBV5-1 with TRBJ1-3; D call uncertain. V lost 2 bases and J lost 4, with 7 bases in between. The CDR3 runs 13 residues. Germline V CDR1 and CDR2: SGHRS, YFSETQ. The CDR3 protein is CASSLSRGNTIYF. The CDR3 DNA reads TGCGCCAGCAGCTTAAGCAGGGGAAACACCATATATTTT.

The chain links TRBV11-2 to TRBJ2-7; possibly TRBD1 for D (6 bases). CDR1 and CDR2 (germline): SGHAT, FQNNGV. Between the trimmed V and J ends, which lost 6 bases and 3 bases, there was a span of 12 bases. The CDR3 consists of 13 residues. DNA of the CDR3: TGTGCCAGCAGTTGGGGGCAGGTCTACGAGCAGTACTTC. It encodes CASSWGQVYEQYF. Filled out from reference TRBV11-2 and TRBJ2-7, the complete variable domain reads EAGVAQSPRYKIIEKRQSVAFWCNPISGHATLYWYQQILGQGPKLLIQFQNNGVVDDSQLPKDRFSAERLKGVDSTLKIQPAKLEDSAVYLCASSWGQVYEQYFGPGTRLTVT.

This clone has only a few counts. The V and J genes are TRBV5-5 and TRBJ1-2; TRBD1 matches at 8 bases. Germline V gene data show CDR1 as SGHKS and CDR2 as YYEKEE (reference sequence). Trimming took 5 bases from V and 8 from J; bases not matched to a gene: 14. CDR3 length: 15 amino acids. CDR3 bases: TGTGCCAGCAGTTTTTTGGACAGGGAGGGGCTAGGCTACACCTTC. Amino acids: CASSFLDREGLGYTF. Looking up the rest from reference TRBV5-5 and TRBJ1-2 gives the full variable domain: DAGVTQSPTHLIKTRGQQVTLRCSPISGHKSVSWYQQVLGQGPQFIFQYYEKEERGRGNFPDRFSARQFPNYSSELNVNALLLGDSALYLCASSFLDREGLGYTFGSGTRLTVV.

This chain joins TRBV6-1 and TRBJ2-7, with D maybe TRBD1 (5 bases). The CDR3 covers 15 residues. Germline V CDR1 and CDR2: MNHNS, SASEGT. Trimming removed 3 bases from V and 2 bases from J, with 14 bases in between. The CDR3 loop is CASSDNLGPAYEQYF. The CDR3 nucleotides read TGTGCCAGCAGTGACAACTTGGGGCCGGCCTACGAGCAGTACTTC.

CDR3 coding DNA: TGTGCCAGCAGCCCCGGGGAGCGGGGAATCTATGAGCAGTTCTTC. Translated, it gives CASSPGERGIYEQFF. The rearrangement joins TRBV5-4 to TRBJ2-1, with TRBD2 identical over 7 bases. The length of the CDR3 is 15 residues. Unmatched junction bases numbered 12, after V lost 4 bases and J lost 8 bases. The germline V gene has CDR1 SGHNT and CDR2 YYREEE (reference sequence).

The chain employs TRBV2 and TRBJ1-4, with TRBD1 matching 9 bases. The CDR3 is made up of 17 amino acids. The J segment lost 0 bases and the V segment lost 4 bases, leaving 6 bases of the junction unmatched. Germline CDR1 SNHLY, CDR2 FYNNEI. The CDR3 bases are TGTGCCAGCAGTGGGGGGACAGGGTCTGCAACTAATGAAAAACTGTTTTTT. Protein: CASSGGTGSATNEKLFF.